The rows below give T cell receptor beta chains drawn from one sample of a study of shared clonotypes between healthy human individuals. Sequencing used immunoSEQ multiplex PCR; TCRdb keeps in-frame clones, though not all of them. The sample has more than 1,200,000 clones; around 98.5% are singletons. Sequencing was carried out using naive CD4+ T cells sorted from blood. The receptors derive from a young man in good health. Both conserved end residues are part of each CDR3. A D gene is named only where the DNA matches it firmly. Rows give clone size only sometimes, using once, few, many, or a class for an expanded clone.

j_call,clone_size,v_call,d_call,cdr3_aa,cdr3_nt
TRBJ1-1,NA,TRBV5-1,NA,CASSLDQMNTEAFF,TGCGCCAGCAGCTTGGATCAGATGAACACTGAAGCTTTCTTT
TRBJ1-5,NA,TRBV6-5,NA,CATRPTAFSNQPQHF,TGTGCCACCCGACCGACAGCGTTTAGCAATCAGCCCCAGCATTTT
TRBJ2-1,NA,TRBV29-1,NA,CSGRGGEQFF,TGCAGCGGCAGGGGTGGCGAGCAGTTCTTC
TRBJ2-3,NA,TRBV29-1,NA,CSVLSGISTDTQYF,TGCAGCGTTCTATCTGGCATCTCCACAGATACGCAGTATTTT
TRBJ2-5,NA,TRBV5-1,NA,CASSPGPQETQYF,TGCGCCAGCAGCCCAGGCCCCCAAGAGACCCAGTACTTC
TRBJ2-3,once,TRBV5-4,NA,CASSSRNTQYF,TGTGCCAGCAGCTCTCGGAATACGCAGTATTTT
TRBJ2-7,NA,TRBV7-9,NA,CASSLSGPSTYEQYF,TGTGCCAGCAGCCTAAGTGGCCCTTCAACCTACGAGCAGTACTTC
TRBJ2-1,NA,TRBV18,NA,CASSPPSWAGGSNEQFF,TGTGCCAGCTCACCACCGAGCTGGGCAGGGGGGTCCAATGAGCAGTTCTTC
TRBJ1-5,NA,TRBV9,NA,CASSKGGASNQPQHF,TGTGCCAGCAGCAAGGGGGGCGCCAGCAATCAGCCCCAGCATTTT
TRBJ2-3,NA,TRBV5-4,NA,CASSLASGTDTQYF,TGTGCCAGCAGCTTGGCCTCGGGTACAGATACGCAGTATTTT
TRBJ2-7,once,TRBV18,NA,CASSRIRDPVLEQYF,TGTGCCAGCTCACGAATCCGGGACCCGGTATTGGAGCAGTACTTC
TRBJ2-7,NA,TRBV5-1,TRBD2,CASSREAHSYEQYF,TGCGCCAGCAGTCGGGAGGCTCACTCCTACGAGCAGTACTTC
TRBJ1-5,NA,TRBV5-6,TRBD1,CASSGDRDQPQHF,TGTGCCAGCAGCGGCGACAGGGATCAGCCCCAGCATTTT
TRBJ2-2,NA,TRBV5-5,NA,CASSLDHNTGELFF,TGTGCCAGCAGCTTGGACCACAACACCGGGGAGCTGTTTTTT
TRBJ2-7,NA,TRBV29-1,TRBD2,CSARGRLSYEQYF,TGCAGCGCCCGCGGGAGGCTCTCCTACGAGCAGTACTTC
TRBJ1-4,once,TRBV7-9,NA,CASSASRTTNEKLFF,TGTGCCAGCAGCGCGAGCCGTACAACTAATGAAAAACTGTTTTTT
TRBJ1-2,NA,TRBV5-6,TRBD1,CASTMTGGSYGYTF,TGTGCCAGCACCATGACAGGGGGTAGCTATGGCTACACCTTC
TRBJ2-7,NA,TRBV5-1,TRBD2,CASSSTSGRASVYEQYF,TGCGCCAGCAGCTCCACTAGCGGGAGGGCCTCCGTGTACGAGCAGTACTTC
TRBJ1-5,NA,TRBV4-1,NA,CASSQDLYSNQPQHF,TGCGCCAGCAGCCAAGATCTGTATAGCAATCAGCCCCAGCATTTT
TRBJ2-1,NA,TRBV5-1,TRBD2,CASSLPPGGLLFF,TGCGCCAGCAGCTTGCCCCCGGGAGGGCTCTTGTTCTTC
TRBJ2-7,NA,TRBV2,TRBD1,CASSGRTGAGEQYF,TGTGCCAGCAGTGGTAGGACAGGGGCCGGAGAGCAGTACTTC
TRBJ2-5,NA,TRBV10-1,NA,CASSEDPRETQYF,TGCGCCAGCAGTGAGGACCCACGGGAGACCCAGTACTTC
TRBJ1-4,NA,TRBV4-1,NA,CASSRGLGEKLFF,TGCGCCAGCAGCCGGGGCCTCGGAGAAAAACTGTTTTTT
TRBJ2-1,once,TRBV30,TRBD2,CAWSGAGGLRDEQFF,TGTGCCTGGAGTGGGGCGGGAGGCCTTAGGGATGAGCAGTTCTTC
TRBJ2-5,once,TRBV5-6,TRBD1,CASSQGQGKETQYF,TGTGCCAGCAGCCAGGGACAGGGAAAAGAGACCCAGTACTTC
TRBJ2-3,NA,TRBV7-3,NA,CASSSDSPDTQYF,TGTGCCAGCAGCTCGGACAGCCCAGATACGCAGTATTTT
TRBJ2-1,NA,TRBV21-1,NA,CASGDKRAKSSYNEQFF,TGTGCCAGCGGGGATAAGCGAGCAAAGAGCTCCTACAATGAGCAGTTCTTC
TRBJ2-1,NA,TRBV5-1,NA,CASSLVTSSYNEQFF,TGCGCCAGCAGCTTGGTTACTAGCTCCTACAATGAGCAGTTCTTC
TRBJ2-1,NA,TRBV9,NA,CASSVDLGNEQFF,TGTGCCAGCAGCGTAGACCTTGGCAATGAGCAGTTCTTC
TRBJ2-5,NA,TRBV28,TRBD1,CASSPRDRGETQYF,TGTGCCAGCAGTCCTCGGGACAGGGGGGAGACCCAGTACTTC
TRBJ2-1,NA,TRBV7-2,TRBD2,CASSLAGLAAWFF,TGTGCCAGCAGCTTAGCGGGACTAGCGGCCTGGTTCTTC
TRBJ2-7,NA,TRBV5-1,TRBD2,CASSPSGGSSYEQYF,TGCGCCAGCAGCCCGTCGGGCGGGAGCTCCTACGAGCAGTACTTC
TRBJ1-1,NA,TRBV7-2,NA,CASSLVQNTEAFF,TGTGCCAGCAGCTTAGTACAGAACACTGAAGCTTTCTTT
TRBJ2-1,NA,TRBV9,TRBD2,CASSVSSGNYNEQFF,TGTGCCAGCAGCGTAAGTAGCGGGAATTACAATGAGCAGTTCTTC
TRBJ2-1,NA,TRBV5-6,NA,CASRAYGSYNEQFF,TGTGCCAGCAGAGCGTACGGAAGCTACAATGAGCAGTTCTTC
TRBJ2-3,NA,TRBV9,TRBD1,CASSVTGTGGADTQYF,TGTGCCAGCAGCGTCACCGGGACAGGGGGCGCAGATACGCAGTATTTT
TRBJ1-2,NA,TRBV30,NA,CACSPAGGYTF,TGTGCCTGTTCCCCCGCGGGGGGCTACACCTTC
TRBJ1-5,NA,TRBV5-4,NA,CASSLGGFNQPQHF,TGTGCCAGCAGCTTAGGAGGCTTCAATCAGCCCCAGCATTTT
TRBJ2-3,NA,TRBV4-3,TRBD2,CASSPRTLAGRDTQYF,TGCGCCAGCAGCCCACGGACGCTAGCGGGAAGAGATACGCAGTATTTT
TRBJ2-2,once,TRBV11-3,NA,CASSLGGSAGELFF,TGTGCCAGCAGCCTTGGGGGGAGTGCCGGGGAGCTGTTTTTT
TRBJ1-1,NA,TRBV9,TRBD1,CASSGRQGIGTEAFF,TGTGCCAGCAGCGGCAGACAGGGGATAGGCACTGAAGCTTTCTTT
TRBJ1-4,once,TRBV18,TRBD1,CASSPDRGNEKLFF,TGTGCCAGCTCTCCCGACAGGGGTAATGAAAAACTGTTTTTT
TRBJ2-7,once,TRBV20-1,NA,CSARPDYEQYF,TGCAGTGCTAGACCAGACTACGAGCAGTACTTC
TRBJ2-3,NA,TRBV5-1,TRBD2,CARTKAGGLKTSTDTQYF,TGCGCCAGGACGAAAGCGGGAGGGCTGAAAACTAGCACAGATACGCAGTATTTT
TRBJ1-2,NA,TRBV23-1,NA,CARFLELDYGYTF,TGCGCGAGATTCTTGGAGTTGGACTATGGCTACACCTTC
TRBJ1-1,NA,TRBV7-9,NA,CASSLSGVTEAFF,TGTGCCAGCAGCTTAAGTGGGGTCACTGAAGCTTTCTTT
TRBJ2-1,NA,TRBV18,NA,CASSPEAIGEQFF,TGTGCCAGCTCTCCCGAGGCGATTGGCGAGCAGTTCTTC
TRBJ2-3,NA,TRBV9,TRBD2,CASSVGSWGLAGVFDTQYF,TGTGCCAGCAGCGTAGGGTCCTGGGGACTAGCGGGAGTCTTCGATACGCAGTATTTT
TRBJ2-1,NA,TRBV10-2,TRBD2,CASSAPGTSGAYNEQFF,TGCGCCAGCAGTGCCCCGGGGACTAGCGGAGCCTACAATGAGCAGTTCTTC